One sample yielded the 23 T cell receptor beta chains listed below, sequenced in a study of blood T cell repertoires in COVID-19. Assay: immunoSEQ multiplex PCR; the TCRdb copy retains only in-frame clones and omits some. The table lists 180,000 or so clones, around 86% of them singletons. The sequenced sample consisted of PBMCs or T cells enriched from blood (not recorded which). The receptor source for this set is a man aged 35 to 55 with acute COVID-19.

This clone came up a few times. CDR3 amino acids: CASSSIGLANTGELFF. For the CDR3, the DNA is TGCGCCAGCAGCTCAATTGGTCTAGCGAACACCGGGGAGCTGTTTTTT. This chain connects TRBV5-1 to TRBJ2-2; D remains unclear. The germline gives CDR1 SGHRS, CDR2 YFSETQ. CDR3 length: 16 residues. Between the trimmed V and J ends, which lost 3 bases and 0 bases, there was a span of 12 bases.

The chain couples TRBV2 to TRBJ1-4; D gene uncertain. Germline CDR1 SNHLY, CDR2 FYNNEI. Deletions cut 3 bases from V and 8 bases from J, with 4 bases between. The CDR3 consists of 11 residues. Here the CDR3 reads CASSDREKLFF. The CDR3 DNA reads TGTGCCAGCAGTGACAGGGAAAAACTGTTTTTT.

The chain combines TRBV7-2 with TRBJ2-5, with 8 nucleotides matching TRBD2. V lost 7 bases, J lost 5 bases, and 9 bases stayed unmatched. Germline V gene lookup returns CDR1 SGHTA and CDR2 FQGNSA. CDR3 length: 14 residues. CDR3 DNA sequence: TGTGCCAGCAACCCCGCGGGGGGATTGGAGACCCAGTACTTC. Translating it yields CASNPAGGLETQYF.

The V gene is TRBV12-3 or TRBV12-4, the J gene TRBJ1-4; possible D gene TRBD1, 5 bases. The CDR3 runs 13 residues. The V end lost 2 bases, the J end lost 8 bases, and 9 bases lay between the germline ends. CDR3 sequence reads: CASSLMGGEKLFF. CDR3 sequence (DNA): TGTGCCAGCAGTTTAATGGGGGGGGAAAAACTGTTTTTT.

The J gene is TRBJ2-5, the V gene TRBV2; D ambiguous. V was shortened by 4 bases and J by 5 bases, with 5 bases between the two germline ends. The CDR3 is 11 residues long. Germline V gene data show CDR1 as SNHLY and CDR2 as FYNNEI. This CDR3 reads CASSAEETQYF. CDR3 coding DNA: TGTGCCAGCAGTGCGGAGGAGACCCAGTACTTC. Full variable domain (rest looked up from reference TRBV2 and TRBJ2-5): EPEVTQTPSHQVTQMGQEVILRCVPISNHLYFYWYRQILGQKVEFLVSFYNNEISEKSEIFDDQFSVERPDGSNFTLKIRSTKLEDSAMYFCASSAEETQYFGPGTRLLVL.

The chain employs TRBV29-1 and TRBJ2-3; 10 positions agree with TRBD2. V trimming: 4 bases; J trimming: 8 bases; junction bases outside the gene matches: 6. The length of the CDR3 is 13 residues. Germline CDR1 reads SQVTM; CDR2 reads ANQGSEA. CDR3 bases: TGCAGCGTTGGCCTAGCGGGAGACAGTACGCAGTATTTT. It yields the protein CSVGLAGDSTQYF.

The rearrangement uses TRBV2 and TRBJ2-7; 8 bases fit TRBD2. There are 13 residues in the CDR3. The germline V gene has CDR1 SNHLY and CDR2 FYNNEI. V trimming: 6 bases; J trimming: 4 bases; junction bases outside the gene matches: 5. The CDR3 nucleotides are TGTGCCAGCAGGGTTAGCGGGACTTACGAGCAGTACTTC. The encoded protein is CASRVSGTYEQYF.

The genes are TRBV4-1 and TRBJ2-2, with D possibly TRBD2 on 6 matching bases. The germline V gene has CDR1 MGHRA and CDR2 YSYEKL. The ends were cut back, 8 bases at V and 6 bases at J, with 16 bases in the middle. The CDR3 runs 14 residues. The DNA for the CDR3 is TGCGCCAGCGGTAAAGCGGGCGGACCCGGGGAGCTGTTTTTT. Protein product: CASGKAGGPGELFF.

J is TRBJ2-5 and V is TRBV10-2, with 9 bases lining up with TRBD2. J was trimmed by 4 bases and V by 7 bases; bases with no gene match: 10. The germline V gene encodes CDR1 WSHSY and CDR2 SAAADI. The CDR3 extends over 15 amino acids. CDR3 DNA sequence: TGCGCCAGCACTGAACCGGGACTAGCCGGAGAGACCCAGTACTTC. It is translated as CASTEPGLAGETQYF.

The CDR3 spells CAWSASFTDTQYF. The DNA of the CDR3 is TGTGCCTGGAGTGCGTCCTTCACAGATACGCAGTATTTT. This chain links TRBV30 with TRBJ2-3; D is unclear. Trimming left V 1 base short and J 2 bases short, with 7 bases between. This CDR3 has 13 amino acids. Germline values: CDR1 GTSNPN, CDR2 SVGIG (reference sequence).

The genes are TRBV19 and TRBJ1-1, with a weak D call TRBD1 (6 bases). V was pared by 5 bases and J by 5 bases, with 18 bases between. Germline V gene lookup returns CDR1 LNHDA and CDR2 SQIVND (reference sequence). The CDR3 extends over 15 amino acids. The CDR3 is CASSAAGGRWTEAFF. The CDR3, as DNA: TGTGCCAGTAGTGCCGCCGGGGGGCGATGGACTGAAGCTTTCTTT.

This chain connects TRBV2 to TRBJ1-5; D gene ambiguous. The V gene lost 4 bases and the J gene lost 2 bases, with 9 bases spanning the gap. Germline CDR1 reads SNHLY; CDR2 reads FYNNEI. The CDR3 has 14 residues. The CDR3 coding sequence is TGTGCCAGCAGTGTTGAGGGTGGCAATCAGCCCCAGCATTTT. Translated, it gives CASSVEGGNQPQHF.

The V and J genes are TRBV9 and TRBJ2-5; 9 nucleotides align to TRBD1. In germline, CDR1 is SGDLS, CDR2 YYNGEE. The CDR3 length is 14 residues. The V and J ends lost 4 bases and 5 bases, in that order; junction bases with no gene match: 6. The CDR3 nucleotides read TGTGCCAGCAGCCCGGACAGGGGATGGGAGACCCAGTACTTC. Amino acid sequence: CASSPDRGWETQYF.

The chain employs TRBV7-8 and TRBJ2-5; D uncertain. CDR3 length: 16 amino acids. CDR1 and CDR2 (germline): SGHVS, FQNEAQ. The V end lost 4 bases, the J end lost 4 bases, and 19 bases lay between the germline ends. The CDR3 sequence: CASSYMGLVRGETQYF. CDR3 sequence (DNA): TGTGCCAGCAGCTATATGGGTCTGGTCCGAGGAGAGACCCAGTACTTC.

This chain links TRBV5-1 with TRBJ2-3; D may be TRBD2 (5 bases). From germline, CDR1 is SGHRS and CDR2 YFSETQ. Trimming pared 6 bases from V and 3 bases from J, leaving 14 bases between. This CDR3 is built from 14 residues. In nucleotides, the CDR3 is TGCGCCAGCATCGCGGGCCGGCCTACAGATACGCAGTATTTT. It codes for CASIAGRPTDTQYF.

The chain has TRBV2 and TRBJ2-1; D possibly corresponds to TRBD2 (6 bases). CDR3 size: 13 residues. Trimming left V 5 bases short and J 6 bases short, with 11 bases between. The germline gives CDR1 SNHLY, CDR2 FYNNEI. CDR3 sequence reads: CASSPMGGNEQFF. CDR3 bases: TGTGCCAGCAGTCCCATGGGGGGCAATGAGCAGTTCTTC.

The chain links TRBV27 to TRBJ2-1; unclear D gene. The CDR3 covers 16 residues. CDR1 MNHEY and CDR2 SMNVEV come from the germline V gene (reference sequence). V shed 0 bases and J shed 5 bases, with 14 bases lying between them. CDR3 nucleotides: TGTGCCAGCAGTTTATCGAGAATCTTGGGCGACAATGAGCAGTTCTTC. It specifies CASSLSRILGDNEQFF.

The chain uses TRBV6-2 or TRBV6-3 and TRBJ2-5; D gene uncertain. The CDR3 consists of 14 residues. Per the germline V gene, CDR1 is MNHEY and CDR2 is SVGEGT. The V gene lost 1 base and the J gene lost 1 base, with 7 bases spanning the gap. Here the CDR3 DNA reads TGTGCCAGCAGTTACTTGGTCAGCCAAGAGACCCAGTACTTC. Its translation: CASSYLVSQETQYF.

CDR3 DNA sequence: TGTGCCAGCAGTGACGGTCGGTTAGGGAGGGACCGAGGCACTGAAGCTTTCTTT. This gives the protein CASSDGRLGRDRGTEAFF. J is TRBJ1-1 and V is TRBV6-1; tentative D call: TRBD1 (5 bases). Germline CDR1 is MNHNS and CDR2 is SASEGT. CDR3 length: 18 amino acids. V was cut by 3 bases and J by 4 bases, with 24 bases left in between.

This clone was detected only once. The V gene is TRBV14, the J gene TRBJ2-7; perhaps TRBD1 as D (5 bases). The CDR3 sequence is 12 residues long. Per germline, CDR1 SGHDN and CDR2 FVKESK. V was trimmed by 6 bases and J by 6 bases, leaving 12 bases between them. CDR3 DNA: TGTGCCAGCAGGGGCCCAGGGCCCGAGCAGTACTTC. Amino acid sequence: CASRGPGPEQYF.

This clone was recorded once. This chain links TRBV12-3 or TRBV12-4 with TRBJ1-1; tentative D call: TRBD1 (5 bases). The CDR3 is 13 residues long. The ends were cut back, 8 bases at V and 0 bases at J, with 10 bases in the middle. The CDR3 region is CASFRQLNTEAFF. CDR3 in DNA: TGTGCCAGCTTCCGACAGTTGAACACTGAAGCTTTCTTT.

This clone was counted once. This chain links TRBV5-1 with TRBJ2-5; the D gene is possibly TRBD2 (5 bases). V was shortened by 1 base and J by 5 bases, with 21 bases between the two germline ends. The length of the CDR3 is 17 residues. The germline V gene has CDR1 SGHRS and CDR2 YFSETQ. The CDR3 protein is CASSLRSVFLSGETQYF. CDR3 bases: TGCGCCAGCAGCTTGAGGTCGGTATTTCTTTCGGGGGAGACCCAGTACTTC. Full variable domain (remainder filled in from reference TRBV5-1 and TRBJ2-5): KAGVTQTPRYLIKTRGQQVTLSCSPISGHRSVSWYQQTPGQGLQFLFEYFSETQRNKGNFPGRFSGRQFSNSRSEMNVSTLELGDSALYLCASSLRSVFLSGETQYFGPGTRLLVL.

The chain carries TRBV12-3 or TRBV12-4 and TRBJ2-5; a possible D gene is TRBD1 (5 bases). Trimming took 4 bases from V and 2 from J, leaving 8 bases between them. This CDR3 is 13 amino acids long. Written as DNA, the CDR3 is TGTGCCAGCAGTTGGGGCCCGCAAGAGACCCAGTACTTC. It yields the protein CASSWGPQETQYF.